Presented here are 26 T cell receptor beta chains from one specimen sequenced in a study of T-cell memory formation after mild COVID-19. Using its own MiXCR run on the 5' RACE reads, TCRdb lists one record per CDR3 protein. The data show about 470,000 distinct CDR3 sequences, roughly 18% seen once. The sample was PBMCs or a T cell subset sorted from them (not recorded which). These receptors originate from an adult woman who had mild COVID-19 (a few samples of this study predate the infection). Cell type and time point are not known.

This chain uses TRBV5-1 with TRBJ2-7, with TRBD1 matching 10 bases. CDR1 and CDR2 from the germline V gene are SGHRS and YFSETQ. The CDR3 contains 14 residues. The J segment lost 6 bases and the V segment lost 4 bases, leaving 7 bases of the junction unmatched. Here the CDR3 DNA reads TGCGCCAGCAGCGTGGGACAGGGGCAGGGCGAGCAGTACTTC. This encodes CASSVGQGQGEQYF. The full variable domain, with the rest looked up from reference TRBV5-1 and TRBJ2-7, is KAGVTQTPRYLIKTRGQQVTLSCSPISGHRSVSWYQQTPGQGLQFLFEYFSETQRNKGNFPGRFSGRQFSNSRSEMNVSTLELGDSALYLCASSVGQGQGEQYFGPGTRLTVT.

The rearrangement uses TRBV19 and TRBJ2-7; D is perhaps TRBD2 (5 bases). In germline, CDR1 is LNHDA, CDR2 SQIVND (reference sequence). CDR3 length: 13 amino acids. Trimming left V 2 bases short and J 4 bases short, with 9 bases between. The CDR3 region has the DNA TGTGCCAGTAGTATAACTGCGGGTTACGAGCAGTACTTC. Its translation: CASSITAGYEQYF.

This clonotype was counted only a few times. V usage is TRBV6-5 and J usage is TRBJ1-2; the D gene is possibly TRBD1 (6 bases). CDR1 and CDR2 (germline): MNHEY, SVGAGI. The CDR3 runs to 14 residues. Trimming stripped 6 bases from V and 4 bases from J, with 15 bases between. The CDR3 nucleotides are TGTGCCAGCAGGCGACAGGAAGGGGGCTATGGCTACACCTTC. The encoded protein is CASRRQEGGYGYTF.

The CDR3 protein is CASSIAPSGLYEQYF. Here the CDR3 DNA reads TGTGCCAGTAGTATAGCCCCTAGCGGCCTCTACGAGCAGTACTTC. The chain employs TRBV19 and TRBJ2-7; 7 bases match TRBD2. J was trimmed by 3 bases and V by 1 base; bases with no gene match: 6. Germline V gene data show CDR1 as LNHDA and CDR2 as SQIVND (reference sequence). There are 15 residues in the CDR3.

This clonotype was recorded a few times. The genes are TRBV29-1 and TRBJ2-2, with D possibly matching TRBD1 (5 bases). The CDR3 extends over 13 amino acids. V shed 3 bases and J shed 5 bases, with 10 bases lying between them. CDR1 SQVTM and CDR2 ANQGSEA come from the germline V gene. In DNA, the CDR3 is TGCAGCGTTGAGGTACAGGAAACCGGGGAGCTGTTTTTT. Its translation: CSVEVQETGELFF.

V is TRBV12-3 or TRBV12-4 and J is TRBJ2-5; 7 positions match TRBD1. With V trimmed by 6 bases and J by 4 bases, 11 bases remained unmatched. CDR3 length equals 15 residues. CDR3 amino acids: CASRTGTALLETQYF. CDR3 bases: TGTGCCAGCAGAACTGGGACAGCCCTACTAGAGACCCAGTACTTC.

Only a few counts were recorded for this clonotype. The chain joins TRBV7-8 to TRBJ2-3; TRBD2 matches 8 bases. Trimming removed 0 bases from V and 7 bases from J; junction bases left unmatched: 9. Germline lookup yields CDR1 SGHVS and CDR2 FQNEAQ. The length of the CDR3 is 16 residues. The CDR3 sequence is CASSLAPAGVVNTQYF. The DNA of the CDR3 is TGTGCCAGCAGCTTAGCCCCAGCGGGGGTGGTTAATACGCAGTATTTT.

J is TRBJ1-2 and V is TRBV5-1, with 7 bases identical to TRBD1. Germline assignment: CDR1 SGHRS and CDR2 YFSETQ. The CDR3 is made up of 17 amino acids. V shed 0 bases, J shed 4 bases, and the junction held 12 bases outside the gene matches. CDR3 bases: TGCGCCAGCAGCTTGGAGCCTGGGGCAGGGGGTGTCTATGGCTACACCTTC. This codes for CASSLEPGAGGVYGYTF.

A few counts support this clonotype. The chain couples TRBV10-3 to TRBJ2-1; 8 bases agree with TRBD2. The V gene end was trimmed by 6 bases and the J gene end by 4 bases; junction bases not matched to a gene: 8. Germline V gene lookup returns CDR1 ENHRY and CDR2 SYGVKD. CDR3 length: 15 residues. Written as DNA, the CDR3 is TGTGCCATCAGGACGGGACTAGAGTTGTACAATGAGCAGTTCTTC. Amino acid sequence: CAIRTGLELYNEQFF.

V is TRBV4-1 and J is TRBJ1-1, with D perhaps matching TRBD1 (5 bases). Germline assignment: CDR1 MGHRA and CDR2 YSYEKL. V was shortened by 1 base and J by 1 base, with 19 bases between the two germline ends. The CDR3 is 18 residues long. Here the CDR3 DNA reads TGCGCCAGCAGCCAAGTTACCGGGACCCAAGGGGAGAACACTGAAGCTTTCTTT. Its translation: CASSQVTGTQGENTEAFF.

This clonotype has only a few counts. The chain combines TRBV12-3 or TRBV12-4 with TRBJ2-3; 10 nucleotides agree with TRBD2. Trimming cost V 6 bases and J 1 base; bases outside gene matches: 4. The CDR3 runs 15 residues. CDR3 DNA sequence: TGTGCCAGCAGATCTAGCGGGAGCGGCACAGATACGCAGTATTTT. This gives the protein CASRSSGSGTDTQYF.

The chain carries TRBV10-3 and TRBJ2-1; 13 bases agree with TRBD2. CDR1 and CDR2 from the germline V gene are ENHRY and SYGVKD. There are 18 residues in the CDR3. V shed 6 bases and J 0 bases; nucleotides not matched to a gene: 8. CDR3: CAISPTSGRPSSYNEQFF. The CDR3 DNA reads as TGTGCCATCAGCCCGACTAGCGGGAGGCCGAGCTCCTACAATGAGCAGTTCTTC.

The CDR3 here is CSARAPSHESYEQYF. The CDR3 coding sequence is TGCAGTGCTAGAGCGCCCAGTCATGAAAGCTACGAGCAGTACTTC. The V and J genes are TRBV20-1 and TRBJ2-7; no clear D gene. CDR3 length equals 15 residues. The V end lost 1 base, the J end lost 3 bases, and 16 bases lay between the germline ends. The germline V gene encodes CDR1 DFQATT and CDR2 SNEGSKA (reference sequence).

This clonotype has only a few counts. J is TRBJ1-4 and V is TRBV3-1; the D is unclear. Trimming took off 3 bases at V and 3 bases at J, with 11 bases between the two ends. Looked up from germline, CDR1 is LGHDT and CDR2 is YNNKEL (reference sequence). This CDR3 has 15 amino acids. Here the CDR3 reads CASSQGTQSNEKLFF. CDR3 bases: TGTGCCAGCAGCCAGGGTACTCAGTCTAATGAAAAACTGTTTTTT.

The chain joins TRBV20-1 to TRBJ2-1, with D unclear. This CDR3 comprises 11 residues. V was cut by 6 bases and J by 6 bases, with 9 bases left in between. Germline V gives CDR1 DFQATT, CDR2 SNEGSKA (reference sequence). The CDR3, as DNA: TGCAGTGCCCCTTGGGTCAATGAGCAGTTCTTC. Amino acids: CSAPWVNEQFF.

The V call is TRBV7-9, the J call TRBJ2-3; weak D call: TRBD2 (6 bases). There are 15 residues in the CDR3. Germline loops: CDR1 SEHNR, CDR2 FQNEAQ (reference sequence). V was pared by 1 base and J by 3 bases, with 11 bases between. The CDR3 reads CASSLVLARTDTQYF. CDR3 nucleotide sequence: TGTGCCAGCAGCTTAGTCCTAGCGAGAACAGATACGCAGTATTTT.

Ten or more counts support this clonotype. The gene calls are TRBV4-3 and TRBJ2-5; D remains unclear. V lost 0 bases and J 3 bases, leaving 8 bases between the germline ends. From germline, CDR1 is LGHNA and CDR2 YSLEER. This CDR3 comprises 14 residues. CDR3: CASSQEVGKETQYF. In DNA form, the CDR3 reads TGCGCCAGCAGCCAAGAGGTGGGGAAAGAGACCCAGTACTTC.

This chain connects TRBV14 to TRBJ1-1; D is unclear. Trimming removed 3 bases at V and 1 base at J, with 12 bases between. Germline V gene data show CDR1 as SGHDN and CDR2 as FVKESK. The CDR3 sequence is 15 residues long. The CDR3 reads CASSHKDGWNTEAFF. The CDR3 DNA sequence: TGTGCCAGCAGCCATAAAGACGGATGGAACACTGAAGCTTTCTTT.

This clonotype came up a few times. The V and J genes are TRBV7-9 and TRBJ1-4, with D uncertain. Germline CDR1 SEHNR, CDR2 FQNEAQ (reference sequence). The CDR3 is made up of 14 amino acids. Deletions cut 4 bases from V and 8 bases from J, with 14 bases between. The CDR3 loop is CASSSGEDPEKLFF. The DNA of the CDR3 is TGTGCCAGCAGCTCCGGAGAGGACCCGGAAAAACTGTTTTTT. The variable domain in full, completed from reference TRBV7-9 and TRBJ1-4, reads DTGVSQNPRHKITKRGQNVTFRCDPISEHNRLYWYRQTLGQGPEFLTYFQNEAQLEKSRLLSDRFSAERPKGSFSTLEIQRTEQGDSAMYLCASSSGEDPEKLFFGSGTQLSVL.

This clonotype was detected a few times. The V gene is TRBV14, the J gene TRBJ2-3; D not resolved. The CDR3 totals 14 residues. Germline V lookup: CDR1 SGHDN, CDR2 FVKESK. Trimming pared 1 base from V and 6 bases from J, leaving 11 bases between. This CDR3 is CASSQALPGDTQYF. CDR3 sequence (DNA): TGTGCCAGCAGCCAAGCCTTGCCCGGGGATACGCAGTATTTT.

Ten or more counts support this clonotype. The chain is built from TRBV5-1 and TRBJ2-1, with D uncertain. The ends were cut back, 4 bases at V and 4 bases at J, with 12 bases in the middle. CDR3 length: 14 residues. Germline CDR1 SGHRS, CDR2 YFSETQ. The DNA for the CDR3 is TGCGCCAGCAGCCCCCCGTCTGATTACAATGAGCAGTTCTTC. This encodes CASSPPSDYNEQFF. Together with reference TRBV5-1 and TRBJ2-1, the CDR3 gives the full variable domain: KAGVTQTPRYLIKTRGQQVTLSCSPISGHRSVSWYQQTPGQGLQFLFEYFSETQRNKGNFPGRFSGRQFSNSRSEMNVSTLELGDSALYLCASSPPSDYNEQFFGPGTRLTVL.

The genes are TRBV6-5 and TRBJ2-7; TRBD2 matches 7 bases. Per germline, CDR1 MNHEY and CDR2 SVGAGI. This CDR3 spans 13 amino acids. After removal of 6 bases from V and 6 bases from J, the junction contained 8 bases not matched to a gene. The CDR3 reads CASSKGGSSEQYF. The CDR3 region has the DNA TGTGCCAGCAGCAAAGGCGGGAGTTCCGAGCAGTACTTC.

The sample holds a few counts of this clonotype. V is TRBV11-1 and J is TRBJ1-2; no firm D call. CDR3 length: 15 amino acids. Trimming cost V 5 bases and J 6 bases, with 19 bases left between them. CDR1 and CDR2 from the germline V gene are SGHAT and FQDESV (reference sequence). The CDR3 region is CASSRISWEMDGYTF. DNA for the CDR3: TGTGCCAGCAGCCGAATCTCTTGGGAAATGGATGGCTACACCTTC.

V gene TRBV9 combines with J gene TRBJ2-1; TRBD2 matches 11 bases. The V and J ends lost 0 bases and 3 bases, in that order; junction bases with no gene match: 5. The CDR3 has 17 residues. From germline, CDR1 is SGDLS and CDR2 YYNGEE. The CDR3: CASSVEPSGRYYNEQFF. CDR3 DNA: TGTGCCAGCAGCGTAGAGCCTAGCGGGAGGTACTACAATGAGCAGTTCTTC.

This clonotype was seen only a few times. V gene TRBV2 combines with J gene TRBJ1-5, with 10 bases identical to TRBD1. The CDR3 is 14 amino acids. V lost 5 bases and J lost 5; bases outside the gene matches: 3. Germline CDR1 reads SNHLY; CDR2 reads FYNNEI. The CDR3 is CASSRQGAYQPQHF. CDR3 DNA: TGTGCCAGCAGTAGACAGGGGGCTTATCAGCCCCAGCATTTT.

In its sample, this clonotype was seen a few times. V gene TRBV5-1 combines with J gene TRBJ2-7; no reliable D call. CDR1 SGHRS and CDR2 YFSETQ come from the germline V gene. The CDR3 contains 14 residues. V was trimmed by 7 bases and J by 1 base, leaving 15 bases between them. This CDR3 is CASALELLSYEQYF. The CDR3 nucleotides are TGCGCCAGCGCCCTGGAATTACTTTCCTACGAGCAGTACTTC.